This TCR beta chain is drawn from a study of shared T cell receptors in the human thymus. The CDR3 is 14 residues long. The trim removed 2 bases at V and 6 bases at J, leaving 5 bases unmatched. In germline, CDR1 is SEHNR, CDR2 FQNEAQ (reference sequence). This table comes from immunoSEQ multiplex PCR, and its TCRdb copy is limited to in-frame clones, with some not included. This sample has hundreds of thousands of clones, with 70% to 90% found just once. The sample was also reused in another study, on human thymus T cells. That work contributes: Thymus pieces cut out during corrective heart surgery were the tissue that was used. Blood and thymic repertoires both appeared biased in V and J gene usage. There were highly overlapping thymic repertoires among unrelated individuals, as related research reported.

The material sequenced was thymocytes. This chain links TRBV7-9 with TRBJ2-3; 7 bases align to TRBD2. This clonotype was sampled from a boy in the first two years of life with a congenital heart defect. The CDR3 DNA reads as TGTGCCAGCAGCTTAAGAGGGAGGGCGGATACGCAGTATTTT. Amino acid sequence: CASSLRGRADTQYF.